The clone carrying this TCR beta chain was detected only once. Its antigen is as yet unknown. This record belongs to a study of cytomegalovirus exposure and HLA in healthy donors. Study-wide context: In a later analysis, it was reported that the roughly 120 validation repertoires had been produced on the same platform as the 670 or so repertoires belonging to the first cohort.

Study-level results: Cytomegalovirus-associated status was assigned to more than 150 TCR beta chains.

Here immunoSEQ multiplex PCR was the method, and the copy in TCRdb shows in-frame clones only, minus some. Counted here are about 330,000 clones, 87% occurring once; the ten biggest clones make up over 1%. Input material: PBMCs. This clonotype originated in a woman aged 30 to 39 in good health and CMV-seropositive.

This CDR3 reads CASSLGLVGTRAETQYF. CDR3 DNA: TGTGCCAGCAGCTTAGGGCTGGTCGGGACTAGAGCGGAGACCCAGTACTTC. The chain carries TRBV13 and TRBJ2-5; 8 bases match TRBD2. Germline CDR1 and CDR2: PRHDT and FYEKMQ (reference sequence). The CDR3 consists of 17 residues. V shed 0 bases, J shed 5 bases, and the junction held 11 bases outside the gene matches.